This entry features one TCR beta chain sequence. Its antigen is unknown. The CDR3 sequence is 13 residues long. Trimming shortened V by 2 bases and J by 5 bases, and 9 bases separated the two germline ends. The data derive from a study of CD8 T cells in ankylosing spondylitis. Findings and limits, study-wide: A motif of 7 to 9 highly homologous TCR beta variants was seen as apparently characteristic of ankylosing spondylitis blood.

With molecular barcodes, quantitative 5'-RACE was used to make the TCR beta libraries. TCRdb reprocessed the 5' RACE reads via MiXCR and lists one record per CDR3 protein. The sample consists of around 450,000 distinct CDR3 sequences, 20% to 30% of them appearing once. The chain employs TRBV12-3 or TRBV12-4 and TRBJ1-1; possibly TRBD1 for D (5 bases). Specimen: blood, either unsorted or a sorted T cell fraction (not recorded which). This TCR was sampled from a male donor with ankylosing spondylitis. CDR3 sequence reads: CASSLMTVTEAFF. The CDR3 DNA sequence: TGTGCCAGCAGTTTAATGACAGTTACTGAAGCTTTCTTT.